The 26 T cell receptor beta chains below come from one sample, sequenced in a study of cytomegalovirus exposure and HLA in healthy donors. Clones were read by immunoSEQ multiplex PCR, and TCRdb kept only the in-frame ones, dropping some. The sample holds tens of thousands of clones, around four fifths seen once. Input material: PBMCs. All receptors come from a man aged 30-40 years in good health and CMV-seronegative.

The rearrangement uses TRBV4-1 and TRBJ2-7, with TRBD1 matching over 11 bases. Germline CDR1 MGHRA, CDR2 YSYEKL. The J segment lost 2 bases and the V segment lost 1 base, leaving 4 bases of the junction unmatched. The CDR3 has 16 residues. CDR3 sequence reads: CASSQGTGGLTYEQYV. The CDR3 DNA follows: TGCGCCAGCAGCCAAGGGACAGGGGGCTTAACCTACGAGCAGTACGTC.

The V and J genes are TRBV30 and TRBJ2-1, with 7 bases identical to TRBD1. CDR1 is GTSNPN and CDR2 is SVGIG in the germline V gene (reference sequence). This CDR3 is built from 15 residues. With 1 base clipped from V and 7 bases from J, the junction kept 10 bases outside the gene matches. The CDR3: CAWSEDRETWNEQFF. The CDR3 bases are TGTGCCTGGAGTGAAGACAGGGAGACATGGAATGAGCAGTTCTTC.

This clone came up once. The J gene is TRBJ1-1, the V gene TRBV19, with unresolved D. Germline V gene sequence: CDR1 LNHDA, CDR2 SQIVND (reference sequence). The CDR3 runs 13 residues. V was shortened by 5 bases and J by 5 bases, with 12 bases between the two germline ends. DNA for the CDR3: TGTGCCAGTAGTTGGAGGGAACTAACTGAAGCTTTCTTT. Its protein product is CASSWRELTEAFF.

The rearrangement uses TRBV2 and TRBJ1-4; tentatively, D is TRBD1 (6 bases). The CDR3 has 15 residues. Trimming cost V 3 bases and J 5 bases, with 13 bases left between them. CDR1 is SNHLY and CDR2 is FYNNEI in the germline V gene. DNA of the CDR3: TGTGCCAGCAGTGATGATAGGGGGGGAAATGAAAAACTGTTTTTT. This gives the protein CASSDDRGGNEKLFF.

The CDR3 region is CASSLGQYQETQYF. In DNA form, the CDR3 reads TGTGCCAGCAGCCTCGGACAGTACCAAGAGACCCAGTACTTC. The chain uses TRBV28 and TRBJ2-5; TRBD1 is a possible D gene (6 bases). The germline V gene encodes CDR1 MDHEN and CDR2 SYDVKM. The CDR3 is made up of 14 amino acids. V shed 6 bases and J shed 0 bases, with 11 bases lying between them.

This clone was found once. The V and J genes are TRBV5-6 and TRBJ2-7; no reliable D call. With 0 bases removed from V and 3 bases from J, the gap between germline ends came to 16 bases. Germline loops: CDR1 SGHDT, CDR2 YYEEEE. This CDR3 is built from 16 residues. CDR3 in DNA: TGTGCCAGCAGCTTGGGGTCCGGGTACCTCAACTACGAGCAGTACTTC. Its protein is CASSLGSGYLNYEQYF.

This clone was recorded once. The rearrangement links TRBV7-9 to TRBJ1-1; 8 nucleotides agree with TRBD1. The V and J ends lost 3 bases and 3 bases, in that order; junction bases with no gene match: 9. CDR3 length: 16 amino acids. In germline, CDR1 is SEHNR, CDR2 FQNEAQ (reference sequence). The CDR3 loop reads CASSLGRGRSYTEAFF. The CDR3 region has the DNA TGTGCCAGCAGCTTGGGCAGGGGGCGTTCGTACACTGAAGCTTTCTTT.

This sequence joins TRBV27 and TRBJ2-5; 7 bases line up with TRBD2. Germline V gives CDR1 MNHEY, CDR2 SMNVEV (reference sequence). This CDR3 is built from 14 residues. Germline trimming cut 3 bases from V and 7 bases from J; bases unmatched to any gene: 8. CDR3 coding DNA: TGTGCCAGCAGTTTGGGGTTGGGGGGGTGGACCCAGTACTTC. Translating it yields CASSLGLGGWTQYF.

The rearrangement joins TRBV2 to TRBJ1-3, with D unclear. Trimming removed 3 bases at V and 2 bases at J, with 8 bases between. Germline V lookup: CDR1 SNHLY, CDR2 FYNNEI. The CDR3 loop spans 14 amino acids. CDR3 nucleotide sequence: TGTGCCAGCAGTGATATAACGGCTGGAAACACCATATATTTT. Its translation: CASSDITAGNTIYF.

This clone was recorded only once. The chain employs TRBV5-1 and TRBJ1-1; D is possibly TRBD1 (6 bases). Germline values: CDR1 SGHRS, CDR2 YFSETQ. The V end was cut by 4 bases, the J end by 1 base, with 14 bases between. CDR3 size: 15 residues. The CDR3 reads CASSPRSQGNTEAFF. The CDR3 DNA sequence: TGCGCCAGCAGCCCGCGTTCACAGGGGAACACTGAAGCTTTCTTT.

This clone is medium-sized (0.01 to 0.1%). The chain combines TRBV4-1 with TRBJ1-2, with a tentative D call TRBD1 (6 bases). The CDR3 has 12 amino acids. Deletions cut 1 base from V and 13 bases from J, with 13 bases between. CDR1 is MGHRA and CDR2 is YSYEKL in the germline V gene. Here the CDR3 reads CASSQAGASVTF. The CDR3 DNA reads TGCGCCAGCAGCCAAGCAGGGGCCTCGGTCACCTTC.

The rearrangement links TRBV11-2 to TRBJ2-2, with D possibly TRBD2 on 6 matching bases. Germline V gene data show CDR1 as SGHAT and CDR2 as FQNNGV. Trimming pared 3 bases from V and 3 bases from J, leaving 14 bases between. CDR3 length equals 16 residues. The CDR3 is CASSFPWGEDTGELFF. Here the CDR3 DNA reads TGTGCCAGCAGCTTCCCCTGGGGGGAGGACACCGGGGAGCTGTTTTTT.

The V and J genes are TRBV15 and TRBJ1-5, with D possibly TRBD1 on 5 matching bases. This CDR3 is built from 14 residues. V lost 1 base to trimming and J lost 7 bases, with 11 bases between them. Per germline, CDR1 LNHNV and CDR2 YYDKDF (reference sequence). CDR3 residues: CATSRAQVVQPQHF. CDR3 bases: TGTGCCACCAGCAGAGCACAGGTCGTCCAGCCCCAGCATTTT.

This chain links TRBV5-6 with TRBJ1-1; D ambiguous. Germline lookup yields CDR1 SGHDT and CDR2 YYEEEE. This CDR3 is built from 12 residues. V was pared by 0 bases and J by 12 bases, with 12 bases between. The CDR3 sequence is CASSLGGGLSFF. The CDR3 DNA follows: TGTGCCAGCAGCTTGGGGGGAGGCCTATCTTTCTTT. Full variable domain (rest looked up from reference TRBV5-6 and TRBJ1-1): DAGVTQSPTHLIKTRGQQVTLRCSPKSGHDTVSWYQQALGQGPQFIFQYYEEEERQRGNFPDRFSGHQFPNYSSELNVNALLLGDSALYLCASSLGGGLSFFGQGTRLTVV.

This chain connects TRBV10-3 to TRBJ1-6; TRBD1 matches 9 bases. The germline V gene encodes CDR1 ENHRY and CDR2 SYGVKD. The CDR3 length is 13 residues. V was clipped by 4 bases and J by 12 bases; unmatched bases: 4. The CDR3 DNA follows: TGTGCCATCAGTGCCGGGACAGGGATACCCCTCCACTTT. It encodes CAISAGTGIPLHF.

This clone showed up just a few times. The CDR3 DNA sequence: TGTGCCAGCAGTTTCACGGGACAGGCAGTCTATGGCTACACCTTC. It codes for CASSFTGQAVYGYTF. This chain joins TRBV27 and TRBJ1-2; TRBD1 matches at 8 bases. J lost 4 bases, V lost 3 bases, and 7 bases had no gene match. The CDR3 totals 15 residues. Germline V gene lookup returns CDR1 MNHEY and CDR2 SMNVEV (reference sequence).

The gene calls are TRBV6-5 and TRBJ2-2; 8 positions agree with TRBD1. CDR1 is MNHEY, CDR2 SVGAGI, per germline. V lost 7 bases and J lost 10; bases outside the gene matches: 14. This CDR3 is built from 15 residues. CDR3 DNA: TGTGCCAGCACCGACGGTCGACAGGGGAACGAGGAGCTGTTTTTT. It codes for CASTDGRQGNEELFF.

This sequence joins TRBV7-2 and TRBJ2-7; the D gene is possibly TRBD1 (6 bases). Trimming removed 6 bases from V and 3 bases from J, with 15 bases in between. Germline CDR1 is SGHTA and CDR2 is FQGNSA. The length of the CDR3 is 14 residues. The DNA of the CDR3 is TGTGCCAGCAGTTTTTTCAGGGGCGGCTACGAGCAGTACGTC. Its protein product is CASSFFRGGYEQYV.

This clone was seen once. The genes are TRBV5-1 and TRBJ1-1; possible D gene TRBD1, 6 bases. The CDR3 runs 18 residues. Looked up from germline, CDR1 is SGHRS and CDR2 is YFSETQ. V gave up 5 bases and J gave up 6 bases, with 29 bases separating them. CDR3 in amino acids: CASSSSPRGRGAYAEAFF. The CDR3 nucleotides are TGCGCCAGCAGTTCCAGCCCCAGGGGAAGGGGCGCGTACGCTGAAGCTTTCTTT.

V gene TRBV6-9 combines with J gene TRBJ1-3, with a weak D call TRBD1 (6 bases). V was cut by 5 bases and J by 0 bases, with 17 bases left in between. The CDR3 runs 17 residues. From germline, CDR1 is MNHGY and CDR2 SVAAGI. As DNA, the CDR3 is TGTGCCAGCAGTCTAATACAGGGTATGGTCTCTGGAAACACCATATATTTT. Translating it yields CASSLIQGMVSGNTIYF.

J is TRBJ1-1 and V is TRBV19, with 11 nucleotides matching TRBD1. Germline V gives CDR1 LNHDA, CDR2 SQIVND (reference sequence). The CDR3 is 16 residues long. With V trimmed by 3 bases and J by 4 bases, 7 bases remained unmatched. The chain's CDR3 is CASSIIVGQGGTEAFF. DNA for the CDR3: TGTGCCAGTAGTATTATCGTGGGACAGGGGGGCACTGAAGCTTTCTTT.

V and J are TRBV28 and TRBJ2-7; 8 bases line up with TRBD2. There are 14 residues in the CDR3. Germline-derived CDR1 and CDR2 are MDHEN and SYDVKM. The J segment lost 4 bases and the V segment lost 5 bases, leaving 7 bases of the junction unmatched. CDR3 in amino acids: CASSPGGGLYEQYF. CDR3 in DNA: TGTGCCAGCAGTCCCGGGGGGGGCTTATACGAGCAGTACTTC.

This clone was observed a single time. The chain links TRBV5-1 to TRBJ1-2, with a weak D call TRBD1 (5 bases). The V end lost 0 bases, the J end lost 4 bases, and 13 bases lay between the germline ends. The CDR3 sequence is 15 residues long. The germline V gene has CDR1 SGHRS and CDR2 YFSETQ. CDR3 DNA sequence: TGCGCCAGCAGCTTGGAAGGGGTGAGTGGCTATGGCTACACCTTC. Translation: CASSLEGVSGYGYTF.

The rearrangement links TRBV18 to TRBJ2-7; D perhaps matches TRBD1 (6 bases). This CDR3 has 14 amino acids. CDR1 KGHSH and CDR2 LQKENI come from the germline V gene. Trimming shortened V by 9 bases and J by 0 bases, and 15 bases separated the two germline ends. This chain's CDR3 is CASFRDTYSYEQYF. In DNA form, the CDR3 reads TGTGCCAGTTTCCGGGACACTTACTCCTACGAGCAGTACTTC.

The rearrangement uses TRBV5-4 and TRBJ2-2; 10 bases match TRBD2. This CDR3 has 17 residues. Trimming at V came to 4 bases and at J to 0 bases, leaving 6 bases not matched to a gene. CDR1 and CDR2 (germline): SGHNT, YYREEE (reference sequence). The CDR3 here is CASSPYSGGPNTGELFF. For the CDR3, the DNA is TGTGCCAGCAGCCCCTATAGCGGGGGGCCGAACACCGGGGAGCTGTTTTTT.

The chain combines TRBV28 with TRBJ1-2; possibly TRBD1 for D (6 bases). The length of the CDR3 is 12 residues. In germline, CDR1 is MDHEN, CDR2 SYDVKM. Trimming removed 7 bases at V and 4 bases at J, with 10 bases between. CDR3 in DNA: TGTGCCAGCACCCAGGGGTTCTATGGCTACACCTTC. Translating gives CASTQGFYGYTF.